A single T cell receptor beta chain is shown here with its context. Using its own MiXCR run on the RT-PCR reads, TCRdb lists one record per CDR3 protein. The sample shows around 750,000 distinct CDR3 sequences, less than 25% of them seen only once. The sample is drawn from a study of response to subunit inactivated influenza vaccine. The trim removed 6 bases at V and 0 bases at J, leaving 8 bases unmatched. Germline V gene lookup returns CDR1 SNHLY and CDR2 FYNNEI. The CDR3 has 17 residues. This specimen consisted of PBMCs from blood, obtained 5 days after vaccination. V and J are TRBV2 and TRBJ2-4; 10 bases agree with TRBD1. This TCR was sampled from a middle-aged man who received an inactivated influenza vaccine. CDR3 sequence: CASSRTGGELAKNIQYF. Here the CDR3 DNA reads TGTGCCAGCAGCCGGACAGGGGGGGAACTAGCCAAAAACATTCAGTACTTC.